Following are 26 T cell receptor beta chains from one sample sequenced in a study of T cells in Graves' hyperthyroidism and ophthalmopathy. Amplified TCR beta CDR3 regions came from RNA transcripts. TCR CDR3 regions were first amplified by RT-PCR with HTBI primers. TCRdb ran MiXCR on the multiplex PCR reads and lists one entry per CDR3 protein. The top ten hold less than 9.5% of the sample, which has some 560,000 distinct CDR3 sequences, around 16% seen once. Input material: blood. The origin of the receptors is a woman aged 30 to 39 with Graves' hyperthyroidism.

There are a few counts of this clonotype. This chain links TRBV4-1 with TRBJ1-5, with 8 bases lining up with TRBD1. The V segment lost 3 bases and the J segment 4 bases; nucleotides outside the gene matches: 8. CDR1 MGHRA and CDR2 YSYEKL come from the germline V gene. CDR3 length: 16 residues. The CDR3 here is CASSHTRTGPNQPQHF. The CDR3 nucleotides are TGCGCCAGCAGCCATACCCGGACAGGGCCAAATCAGCCCCAGCATTTT.

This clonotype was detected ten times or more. The DNA for the CDR3 is TGTGCCAGCAGTGAAGGGACAGCGGGGAATGAAAAACTGTTTTTT. Protein: CASSEGTAGNEKLFF. The chain is built from TRBV11-1 and TRBJ1-4, with 7 bases fitting TRBD1. CDR3 length: 15 residues. Trimming at V came to 6 bases and at J to 5 bases, leaving 9 bases not matched to a gene. Germline V gene sequence: CDR1 SGHAT, CDR2 FQDESV (reference sequence).

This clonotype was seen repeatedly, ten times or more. The DNA of the CDR3 is TGTGCCAGCAGCTTAAACCCAGTCCAAGAGACCCAGTACTTC. It is translated as CASSLNPVQETQYF. The rearrangement uses TRBV11-2 and TRBJ2-5, with no clear D. Germline loops: CDR1 SGHAT, CDR2 FQNNGV. The CDR3 has 14 residues. V lost 2 bases and J lost 1, with 8 bases in between.

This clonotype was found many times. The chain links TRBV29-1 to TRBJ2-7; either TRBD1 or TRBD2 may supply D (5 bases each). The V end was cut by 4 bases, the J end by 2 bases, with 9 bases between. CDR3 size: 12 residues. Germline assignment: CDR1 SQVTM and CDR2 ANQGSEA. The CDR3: CSVGGGTYEQYF. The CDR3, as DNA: TGCAGCGTTGGTGGGGGAACCTACGAGCAGTACTTC.

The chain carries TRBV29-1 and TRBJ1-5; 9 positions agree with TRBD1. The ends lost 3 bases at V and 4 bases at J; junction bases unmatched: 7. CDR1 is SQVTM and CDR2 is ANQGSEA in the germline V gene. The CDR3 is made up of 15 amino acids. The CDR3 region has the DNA TGCAGCGTTGACACTGGACAGGGGTTAAATCAGCCCCAGCATTTT. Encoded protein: CSVDTGQGLNQPQHF.

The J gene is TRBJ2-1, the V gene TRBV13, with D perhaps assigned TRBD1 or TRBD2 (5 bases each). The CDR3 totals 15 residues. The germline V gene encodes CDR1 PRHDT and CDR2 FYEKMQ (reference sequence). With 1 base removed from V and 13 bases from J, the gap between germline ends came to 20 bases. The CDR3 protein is CASSLAGPLSGGQFF. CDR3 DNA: TGTGCCAGCAGCTTAGCGGGACCCCTTTCTGGTGGTCAGTTCTTC.

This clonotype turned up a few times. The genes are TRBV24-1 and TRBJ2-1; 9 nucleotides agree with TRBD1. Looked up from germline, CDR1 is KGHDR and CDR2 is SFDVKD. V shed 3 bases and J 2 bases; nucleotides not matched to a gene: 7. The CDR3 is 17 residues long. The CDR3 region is CATSDPPGQGTYNEQFF. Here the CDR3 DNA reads TGTGCCACCAGTGATCCCCCCGGACAGGGGACCTACAATGAGCAGTTCTTC.

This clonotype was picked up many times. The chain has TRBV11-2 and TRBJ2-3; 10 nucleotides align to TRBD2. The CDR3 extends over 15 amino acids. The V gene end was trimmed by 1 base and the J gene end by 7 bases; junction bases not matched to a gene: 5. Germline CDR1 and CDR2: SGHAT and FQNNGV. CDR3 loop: CASSLVRLAGYTQYF. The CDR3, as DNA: TGTGCCAGCAGCTTAGTCCGACTAGCGGGCTATACGCAGTATTTT.

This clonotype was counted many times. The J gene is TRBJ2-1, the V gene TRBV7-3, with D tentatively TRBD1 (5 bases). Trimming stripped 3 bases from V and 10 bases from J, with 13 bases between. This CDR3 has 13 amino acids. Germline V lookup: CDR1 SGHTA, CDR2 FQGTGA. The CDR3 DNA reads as TGTGCCAGCAGCTTCCAGGGAAAGGGCGAGCAGTTCTTC. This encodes CASSFQGKGEQFF.

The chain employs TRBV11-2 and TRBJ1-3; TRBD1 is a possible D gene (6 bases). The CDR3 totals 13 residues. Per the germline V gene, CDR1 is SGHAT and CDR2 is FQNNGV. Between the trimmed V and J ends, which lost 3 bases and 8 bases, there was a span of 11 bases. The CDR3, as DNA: TGTGCCAGCAGCTTGGGGGGGCCAGACACCATATATTTT. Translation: CASSLGGPDTIYF.

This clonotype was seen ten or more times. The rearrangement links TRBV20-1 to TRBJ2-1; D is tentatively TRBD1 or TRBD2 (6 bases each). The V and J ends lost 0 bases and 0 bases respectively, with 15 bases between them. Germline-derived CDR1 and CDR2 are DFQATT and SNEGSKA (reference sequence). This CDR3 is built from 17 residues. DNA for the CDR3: TGCAGTGCTAGAGATCTAAGGGGGAGGAGCTCCTACAATGAGCAGTTCTTC. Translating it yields CSARDLRGRSSYNEQFF.

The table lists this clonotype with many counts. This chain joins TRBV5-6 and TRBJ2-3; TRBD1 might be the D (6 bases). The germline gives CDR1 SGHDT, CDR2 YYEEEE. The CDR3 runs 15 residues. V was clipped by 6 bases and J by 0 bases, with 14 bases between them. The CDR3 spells CASTFVTGSTDTQYF. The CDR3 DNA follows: TGTGCCAGCACCTTTGTCACAGGGAGCACAGATACGCAGTATTTT.

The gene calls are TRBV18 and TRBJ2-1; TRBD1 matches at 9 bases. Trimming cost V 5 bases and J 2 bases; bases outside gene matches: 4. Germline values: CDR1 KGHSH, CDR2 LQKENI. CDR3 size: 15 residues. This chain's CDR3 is CASSGRQGAYNEQFF. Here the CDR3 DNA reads TGTGCCAGCTCAGGGCGACAGGGGGCCTACAATGAGCAGTTCTTC. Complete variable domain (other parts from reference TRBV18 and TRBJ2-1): NAGVMQNPRHLVRRRGQEARLRCSPMKGHSHVYWYRQLPEEGLKFMVYLQKENIIDESGMPKERFSAEFPKEGPSILRIQQVVRGDSAAYFCASSGRQGAYNEQFFGPGTRLTVL.

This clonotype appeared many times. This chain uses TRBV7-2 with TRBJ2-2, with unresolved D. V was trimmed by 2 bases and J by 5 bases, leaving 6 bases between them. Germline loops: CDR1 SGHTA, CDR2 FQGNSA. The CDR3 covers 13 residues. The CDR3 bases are TGTGCCAGCAGCTTACAGGCGACCGGGGAGCTGTTTTTT. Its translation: CASSLQATGELFF.

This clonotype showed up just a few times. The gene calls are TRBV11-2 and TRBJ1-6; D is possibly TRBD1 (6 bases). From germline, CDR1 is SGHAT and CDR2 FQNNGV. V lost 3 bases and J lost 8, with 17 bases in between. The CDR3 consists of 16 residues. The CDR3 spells CASSFFIRGIDSPLHF. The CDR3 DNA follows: TGTGCCAGCAGCTTTTTTATCAGGGGTATTGATTCACCCCTCCACTTT.

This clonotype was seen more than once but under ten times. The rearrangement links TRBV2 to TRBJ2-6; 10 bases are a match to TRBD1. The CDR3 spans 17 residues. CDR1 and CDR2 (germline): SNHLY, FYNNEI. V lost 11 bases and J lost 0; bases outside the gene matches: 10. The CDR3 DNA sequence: TGTGCCTCCCAACCGGGACAGGGGCTCTCTGGGGCCAACGTCCTGACTTTC. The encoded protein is CASQPGQGLSGANVLTF.

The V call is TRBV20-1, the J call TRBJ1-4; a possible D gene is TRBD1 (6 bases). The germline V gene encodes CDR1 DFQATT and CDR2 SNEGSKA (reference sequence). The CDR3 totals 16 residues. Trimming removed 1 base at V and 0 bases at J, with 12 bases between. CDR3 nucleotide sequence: TGCAGTGCTAGAGGGGCAGGGGATGCAACTAATGAAAAACTGTTTTTT. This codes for CSARGAGDATNEKLFF.

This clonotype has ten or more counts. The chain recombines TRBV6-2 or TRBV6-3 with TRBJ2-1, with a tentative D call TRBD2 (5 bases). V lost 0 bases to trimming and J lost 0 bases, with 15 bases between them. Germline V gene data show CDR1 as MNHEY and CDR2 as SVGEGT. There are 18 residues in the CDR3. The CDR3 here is CASSYSKASGYSYNEQFF. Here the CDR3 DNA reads TGTGCCAGCAGTTACTCGAAGGCGAGCGGCTACTCCTACAATGAGCAGTTCTTC.

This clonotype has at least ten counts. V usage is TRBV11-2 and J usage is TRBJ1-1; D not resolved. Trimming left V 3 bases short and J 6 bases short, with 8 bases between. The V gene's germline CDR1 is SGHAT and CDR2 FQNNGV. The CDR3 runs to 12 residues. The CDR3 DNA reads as TGTGCCAGCAGCTTCGGGCACGCTGAAGCTTTCTTT. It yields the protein CASSFGHAEAFF.

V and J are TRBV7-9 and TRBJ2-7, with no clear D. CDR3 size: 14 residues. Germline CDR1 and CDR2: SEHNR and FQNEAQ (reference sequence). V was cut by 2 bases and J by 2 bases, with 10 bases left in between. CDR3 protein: CASSLRSDTYEQYF. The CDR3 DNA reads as TGTGCCAGCAGCTTAAGGTCCGATACCTACGAGCAGTACTTC.

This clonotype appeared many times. The CDR3 reads CASSLYGAGCKFYEQYF. For the CDR3, the DNA is TGTGCCAGCAGCTTATATGGGGCGGGATGCAAATTCTACGAGCAGTACTTC. This chain uses TRBV11-3 with TRBJ2-7, with a possible D match to TRBD2 (6 bases). Deletions cut 2 bases from V and 3 bases from J, with 20 bases between. Per the germline V gene, CDR1 is SGHNT and CDR2 is YENEEA. The CDR3 extends over 17 amino acids. The entire variable domain, with the rest obtained from reference TRBV11-3 and TRBJ2-7, is as follows: EAGVVQSPRYKIIEKKQPVAFWCNPISGHNTLYWYLQNLGQGPELLIRYENEEAVDDSQLPKDRFSAERLKGVDSTLKIQPAELGDSAVYLCASSLYGAGCKFYEQYFGPGTRLTVT.

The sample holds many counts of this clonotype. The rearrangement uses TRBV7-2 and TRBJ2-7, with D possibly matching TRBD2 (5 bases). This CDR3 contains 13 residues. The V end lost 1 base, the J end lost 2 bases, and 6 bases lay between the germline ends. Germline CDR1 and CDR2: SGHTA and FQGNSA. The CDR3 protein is CASSLEEAYEQYF. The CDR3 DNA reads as TGTGCCAGCAGCTTAGAGGAGGCCTACGAGCAGTACTTC.

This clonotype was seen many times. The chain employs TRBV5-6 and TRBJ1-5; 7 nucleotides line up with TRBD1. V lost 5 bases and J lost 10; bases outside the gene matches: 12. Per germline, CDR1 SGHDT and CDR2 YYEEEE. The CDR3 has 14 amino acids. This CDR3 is CASSKGQPGGPQHF. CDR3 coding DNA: TGTGCCAGCAGTAAGGGACAGCCGGGAGGACCCCAGCATTTT. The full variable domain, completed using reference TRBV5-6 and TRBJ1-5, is DAGVTQSPTHLIKTRGQQVTLRCSPKSGHDTVSWYQQALGQGPQFIFQYYEEEERQRGNFPDRFSGHQFPNYSSELNVNALLLGDSALYLCASSKGQPGGPQHFGDGTRLSIL.

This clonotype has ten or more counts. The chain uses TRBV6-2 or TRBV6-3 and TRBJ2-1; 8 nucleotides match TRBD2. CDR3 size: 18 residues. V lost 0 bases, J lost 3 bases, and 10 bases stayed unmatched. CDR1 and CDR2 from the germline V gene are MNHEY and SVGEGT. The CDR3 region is CASSYSRLAQRNYNEQFF. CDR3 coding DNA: TGTGCCAGCAGTTACTCCCGACTAGCGCAAAGAAACTACAATGAGCAGTTCTTC.

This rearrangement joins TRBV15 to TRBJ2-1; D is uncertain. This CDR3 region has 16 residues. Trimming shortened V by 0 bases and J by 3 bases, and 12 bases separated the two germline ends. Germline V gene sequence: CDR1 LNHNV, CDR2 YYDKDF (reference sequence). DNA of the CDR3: TGTGCCACCAGCAGAGATGAATTAGCCCACTACAATGAGCAGTTCTTC. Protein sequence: CATSRDELAHYNEQFF.

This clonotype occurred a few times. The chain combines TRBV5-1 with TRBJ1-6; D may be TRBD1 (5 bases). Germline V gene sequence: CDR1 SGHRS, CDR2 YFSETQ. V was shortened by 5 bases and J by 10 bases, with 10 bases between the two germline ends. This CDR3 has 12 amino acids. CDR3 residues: CASSWDGSPLHF. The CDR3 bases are TGCGCCAGCAGTTGGGACGGCTCACCCCTCCACTTT. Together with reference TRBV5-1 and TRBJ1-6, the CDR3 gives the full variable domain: KAGVTQTPRYLIKTRGQQVTLSCSPISGHRSVSWYQQTPGQGLQFLFEYFSETQRNKGNFPGRFSGRQFSNSRSEMNVSTLELGDSALYLCASSWDGSPLHFGNGTRLTVT.